The clone carrying this TCR beta chain turned up a few times. Its target is not known. This CDR3 spans 15 amino acids. J gave up 0 bases and V 4 bases, and 3 bases lay outside the gene matches. CDR1 is ENHRY, CDR2 SYGVKD, per germline. Since all of the isolated RNA was reverse transcribed, expressed TCRB transcripts were what got sequenced. The assay was immunoSEQ multiplex PCR, and TCRdb's table has in-frame clones only and misses some. The table records around 690,000 clones, roughly an eighth of them present only once. This entry is derived from a study of beta chain features in type 1 diabetes. Study findings and constraints: Whether TCRB rearrangement is influenced by HLA type was left unresolved in this analysis. There was a moderate but significant shortening of TCRB CDR3s in all four CD4+ subsets of Type 1 diabetes patients.

Per donor, one heparinised blood draw averaged about 110 mL. This TCR came from a man aged 25-45 years with type 1 diabetes. This rearrangement joins TRBV10-3 to TRBJ2-1; the match to TRBD2 covers 7 bases. Input material: naive CD4+ T cells from blood. CDR3: CAISGGGSSYNEQFF. The CDR3 DNA sequence: TGTGCCATCAGTGGGGGCGGGAGCTCCTACAATGAGCAGTTCTTC.